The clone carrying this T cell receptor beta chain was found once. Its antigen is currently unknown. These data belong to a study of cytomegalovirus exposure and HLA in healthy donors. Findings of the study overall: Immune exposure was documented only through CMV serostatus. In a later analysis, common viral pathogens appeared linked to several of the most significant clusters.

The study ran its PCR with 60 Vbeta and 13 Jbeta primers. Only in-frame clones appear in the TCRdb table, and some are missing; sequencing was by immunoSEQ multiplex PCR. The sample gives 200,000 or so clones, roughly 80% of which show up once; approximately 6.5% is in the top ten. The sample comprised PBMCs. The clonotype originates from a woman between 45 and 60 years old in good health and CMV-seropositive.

CDR3 nucleotides: TGTGCCATCAGTGCAGGGGTATCGATGAACACTGAAGCTTTCTTT. Amino acids: CAISAGVSMNTEAFF. The J gene is TRBJ1-1, the V gene TRBV10-3, with D perhaps TRBD1 (6 bases). The germline V and J ends were trimmed by 4 bases and 0 bases, with 12 bases remaining between them. Germline values: CDR1 ENHRY, CDR2 SYGVKD. The CDR3 runs to 15 residues.